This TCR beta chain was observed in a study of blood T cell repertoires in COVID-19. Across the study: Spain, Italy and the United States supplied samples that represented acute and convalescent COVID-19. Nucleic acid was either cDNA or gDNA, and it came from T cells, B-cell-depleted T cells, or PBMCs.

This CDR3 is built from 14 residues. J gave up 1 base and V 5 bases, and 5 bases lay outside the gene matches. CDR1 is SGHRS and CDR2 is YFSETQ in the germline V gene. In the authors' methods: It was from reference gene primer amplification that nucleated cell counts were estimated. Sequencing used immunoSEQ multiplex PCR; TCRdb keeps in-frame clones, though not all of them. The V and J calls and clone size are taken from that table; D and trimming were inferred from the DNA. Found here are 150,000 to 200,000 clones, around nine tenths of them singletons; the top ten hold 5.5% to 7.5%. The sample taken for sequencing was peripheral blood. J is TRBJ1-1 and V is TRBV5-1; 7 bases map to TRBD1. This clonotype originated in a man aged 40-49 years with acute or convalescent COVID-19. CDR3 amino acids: CASRTGAQNTEAFF. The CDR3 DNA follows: TGCGCCAGCAGAACAGGGGCTCAGAACACTGAAGCTTTCTTT.